The 30 T cell receptor beta chains below were found in one sample sequenced in a study of identical twins. TCRdb passed the 5' RACE reads through MiXCR, listing each CDR3 protein once. This sample carries more than 400,000 distinct CDR3 sequences, roughly 15% of them seen once, and the ten largest clones take more than 0.4%. This sample also belongs to another study, concerning yellow fever vaccine responses in identical twins.

Sequencing input: CD4+ T cells sorted from blood. The source of these receptors is a woman younger than 30 in good health.

The gene calls are TRBV20-1 and TRBJ2-7, with 9 positions matching TRBD2. This CDR3 is built from 13 residues. The V and J ends lost 6 bases and 2 bases, in that order; junction bases with no gene match: 5. Germline values: CDR1 DFQATT, CDR2 SNEGSKA (reference sequence). The CDR3 region has the DNA TGCAGTGCCCCGGCTAGCGGGGCCTACGAGCAGTACTTC. It specifies CSAPASGAYEQYF.

The chain combines TRBV10-3 with TRBJ2-2; no clear D gene. V was cut by 3 bases and J by 1 base, with 6 bases left in between. CDR1 ENHRY and CDR2 SYGVKD come from the germline V gene. CDR3 size: 14 residues. The CDR3 sequence: CAISEGRNTGELFF. DNA for the CDR3: TGTGCCATCAGTGAAGGCAGGAACACCGGGGAGCTGTTTTTT.

The chain links TRBV2 to TRBJ2-3; D perhaps matches TRBD2 (5 bases). The CDR3 loop spans 12 amino acids. Deletions cut 6 bases from V and 4 bases from J, with 8 bases between. CDR1 and CDR2 from the germline V gene are SNHLY and FYNNEI. In nucleotides, the CDR3 is TGTGCCAGCAGGATAGCGTCAGATACGCAGTATTTT. It codes for CASRIASDTQYF. Together with reference TRBV2 and TRBJ2-3, the CDR3 gives the full variable domain: EPEVTQTPSHQVTQMGQEVILRCVPISNHLYFYWYRQILGQKVEFLVSFYNNEISEKSEIFDDQFSVERPDGSNFTLKIRSTKLEDSAMYFCASRIASDTQYFGPGTRLTVL.

This clonotype has a handful of counts. This chain uses TRBV14 with TRBJ2-1; possibly TRBD1 for D (5 bases). Germline CDR1 reads SGHDN; CDR2 reads FVKESK. Trimming stripped 1 base from V and 12 bases from J, with 19 bases between. The CDR3 spans 15 residues. The DNA of the CDR3 is TGTGCCAGCAGCCAAGTGTCCCGGAGTGTGGACATGCAGTTCTTC. Translated, it gives CASSQVSRSVDMQFF.

This clonotype appeared a few times. The V call is TRBV5-1, the J call TRBJ1-1, with D possibly being TRBD1 (6 bases). Trimming removed 4 bases at V and 5 bases at J, with 12 bases between. The CDR3 contains 13 residues. In germline, CDR1 is SGHRS, CDR2 YFSETQ. CDR3 sequence (DNA): TGCGCCAGCAGCGTTGCAGGGGAGACTGAAGCTTTCTTT. This sequence encodes CASSVAGETEAFF.

This clonotype appeared many times. The chain couples TRBV5-1 to TRBJ2-5; D gene unclear. The CDR3 is 13 amino acids. V was clipped by 4 bases and J by 9 bases, with 16 bases between them. CDR1 is SGHRS, CDR2 YFSETQ, per germline. CDR3: CASSPTIGSSQYF. The DNA for the CDR3 is TGCGCCAGCAGCCCCACGATTGGAAGCTCCCAGTACTTC.

V and J are TRBV14 and TRBJ2-3, with 7 bases identical to TRBD1. The CDR3 has 16 amino acids. Germline assignment: CDR1 SGHDN and CDR2 FVKESK. With V trimmed by 4 bases and J by 2 bases, 9 bases remained unmatched. CDR3 DNA: TGTGCCAGCAGCCGATACCTGGACAGGAACACAGATACGCAGTATTTT. It yields the protein CASSRYLDRNTDTQYF.

The genes are TRBV12-3 or TRBV12-4 and TRBJ2-1, with D perhaps matching TRBD1 (5 bases). V was pared by 5 bases and J by 12 bases, with 14 bases between. CDR3 length equals 12 residues. The CDR3 reads CASSADSSRQFF. The CDR3 DNA reads TGTGCCAGCAGTGCAGACAGCTCTCGGCAGTTCTTC.

The chain links TRBV9 to TRBJ1-2; 9 nucleotides agree with TRBD1. CDR3 length equals 15 residues. The V gene end was trimmed by 0 bases and the J gene end by 2 bases; junction bases not matched to a gene: 2. Germline CDR1 and CDR2: SGDLS and YYNGEE. The CDR3 sequence is CASSVVGTGNYGYTF. CDR3 in DNA: TGTGCCAGCAGCGTAGTAGGGACAGGGAACTATGGCTACACCTTC.

The chain joins TRBV12-3 or TRBV12-4 to TRBJ2-1; maybe TRBD2 (6 bases). This CDR3 region has 15 residues. V was shortened by 3 bases and J by 2 bases, with 11 bases between the two germline ends. Here the CDR3 reads CASSLQRVTYNEQFF. In DNA form, the CDR3 reads TGTGCCAGCAGTTTGCAGCGGGTCACCTACAATGAGCAGTTCTTC.

V and J are TRBV5-6 and TRBJ2-5; D is uncertain. V lost 3 bases and J lost 2, with 17 bases in between. CDR1 and CDR2 (germline): SGHDT, YYEEEE. CDR3 length: 16 amino acids. In DNA form, the CDR3 reads TGTGCCAGCAGCTCATTTACATTGCCTTCTCAAGAGACCCAGTACTTC. Translating gives CASSSFTLPSQETQYF.

The chain couples TRBV14 to TRBJ2-3; the D is unclear. The V gene's germline CDR1 is SGHDN and CDR2 FVKESK. Between the trimmed V and J ends, which lost 3 bases and 1 base, there was a span of 14 bases. The CDR3 has 16 amino acids. In DNA, the CDR3 is TGTGCCAGCAGCCAGCGTGGGTCTGGAGGCACAGATACGCAGTATTTT. Its translation is CASSQRGSGGTDTQYF. The whole variable domain, filled in from reference TRBV14 and TRBJ2-3, reads EAGVTQFPSHSVIEKGQTVTLRCDPISGHDNLYWYRRVMGKEIKFLLHFVKESKQDESGMPNNRFLAERTGGTYSTLKVQPAELEDSGVYFCASSQRGSGGTDTQYFGPGTRLTVL.

A few counts support this clonotype. V and J are TRBV6-5 and TRBJ2-1; 10 positions match TRBD2. V was pared by 0 bases and J by 5 bases, with 7 bases of the junction left unmatched. This CDR3 spans 17 amino acids. The germline CDR1 and CDR2 sequences are MNHEY and SVGAGI. This chain's CDR3 is CASSYSIVAGGNNEQFF. CDR3 nucleotide sequence: TGTGCCAGCAGTTACTCGATCGTAGCGGGAGGCAACAATGAGCAGTTCTTC.

The CDR3 DNA is TGCGCCAGCAGCTTGGGGCAGGACTACACTGAAGCTTTCTTT. The encoded protein is CASSLGQDYTEAFF. The V call is TRBV5-1, the J call TRBJ1-1; unclear D gene. Per germline, CDR1 SGHRS and CDR2 YFSETQ. Trimming cost V 0 bases and J 3 bases, with 9 bases left between them. This CDR3 has 14 residues. Based on the CDR3 plus reference TRBV5-1 and TRBJ1-1, the full variable domain is KAGVTQTPRYLIKTRGQQVTLSCSPISGHRSVSWYQQTPGQGLQFLFEYFSETQRNKGNFPGRFSGRQFSNSRSEMNVSTLELGDSALYLCASSLGQDYTEAFFGQGTRLTVV.

This chain uses TRBV28 with TRBJ1-1; the match to TRBD1 covers 10 bases. The CDR3 length is 17 residues. Losses at the gene ends were 5 bases for V and 0 bases for J; bases not matched to a gene: 9. Germline V CDR1 and CDR2: MDHEN, SYDVKM. DNA of the CDR3: TGTGCCAGCAGTCGACAGGGGACAGGGGCTTTGAACACTGAAGCTTTCTTT. This encodes CASSRQGTGALNTEAFF.

This clonotype was recorded a few times. The chain joins TRBV20-1 to TRBJ2-1; no firm D call. The V gene's germline CDR1 is DFQATT and CDR2 SNEGSKA (reference sequence). The CDR3 extends over 11 amino acids. V was clipped by 6 bases and J by 10 bases, with 13 bases between them. DNA of the CDR3: TGCAGTGCGTATTCTTCTTGGGAGCAGTTCTTC. Its translation: CSAYSSWEQFF.

The V and J genes are TRBV12-3 or TRBV12-4 and TRBJ2-5, with D perhaps being TRBD1 or TRBD2 (7 bases each). Trimming took 7 bases from V and 4 from J, leaving 13 bases between them. The CDR3 runs to 13 residues. CDR3 in DNA: TGTGCCAGCACCAGGGGGGGAGGAGAGACCCAGTACTTC. This gives the protein CASTRGGGETQYF.

This clonotype was observed a handful of times. The chain carries TRBV7-8 and TRBJ2-2, with 13 bases aligning to TRBD2. J was trimmed by 5 bases and V by 5 bases; bases with no gene match: 8. The CDR3 totals 17 residues. CDR1 and CDR2 from the germline V gene are SGHVS and FQNEAQ. In DNA form, the CDR3 reads TGTGCCAGCAGCCCCCTGGGACTAGCGGGAATTACCGGGGAGCTGTTTTTT. Its translation: CASSPLGLAGITGELFF.

The table lists this clonotype with a few counts. V gene TRBV28 combines with J gene TRBJ2-7; 13 positions match TRBD2. The CDR3 consists of 15 residues. The germline V gene has CDR1 MDHEN and CDR2 SYDVKM. V dropped 8 bases and J dropped 5; count of bases not matched to a gene: 9. CDR3 nucleotide sequence: TGTGCCAGCTCTTTAACTAGCGGGAGGGCCAACGAGCAGTACTTC. It is translated as CASSLTSGRANEQYF.

This clonotype has more than one count but fewer than ten. This chain links TRBV4-1 with TRBJ2-5; weak D call: TRBD1 (5 bases). CDR3 size: 13 residues. Trimming cost V 0 bases and J 4 bases, with 6 bases left between them. In germline, CDR1 is MGHRA, CDR2 YSYEKL. The chain's CDR3 is CASSQDRVETQYF. In DNA form, the CDR3 reads TGCGCCAGCAGCCAAGACAGGGTAGAGACCCAGTACTTC.

This clonotype was recorded at least ten times. The chain uses TRBV5-1 and TRBJ1-2; D is unclear. The CDR3 extends over 15 amino acids. With 4 bases removed from V and 6 bases from J, the gap between germline ends came to 19 bases. Germline V gene data show CDR1 as SGHRS and CDR2 as YFSETQ. CDR3 DNA sequence: TGCGCCAGCAGCCCTGGGCATGGAATGGGTCATGGCTACACCTTC. Translated: CASSPGHGMGHGYTF.

This clonotype was seen a handful of times. V usage is TRBV7-2 and J usage is TRBJ2-5, with TRBD1 identical over 9 bases. CDR1 and CDR2 from the germline V gene are SGHTA and FQGNSA. Trimming at V came to 0 bases and at J to 2 bases, leaving 7 bases not matched to a gene. This CDR3 is 17 amino acids long. The DNA of the CDR3 is TGTGCCAGCAGCTTAGCCGGACAGGGGACGGTGCAAGAGACCCAGTACTTC. It is translated as CASSLAGQGTVQETQYF.

This clonotype was detected only a few times. The chain links TRBV5-1 to TRBJ2-2; TRBD1 matches 7 bases. The junction had 2 bases not matched to a gene; V was cut back by 0 bases and J by 6 bases. This CDR3 has 14 residues. CDR1 is SGHRS, CDR2 YFSETQ, per germline. CDR3: CASSLATGPGELFF. As DNA, the CDR3 is TGCGCCAGCAGCTTGGCGACAGGGCCCGGGGAGCTGTTTTTT.

This clonotype was observed a handful of times. The chain links TRBV2 to TRBJ2-4; the D call may be TRBD1 or TRBD2 (7 bases each). Germline V gene lookup returns CDR1 SNHLY and CDR2 FYNNEI. The CDR3 totals 13 residues. With 5 bases removed from V and 8 bases from J, the gap between germline ends came to 13 bases. The CDR3 region is CASSSTGRDIQYF. The CDR3 DNA reads TGTGCCAGCAGTTCGACAGGGAGGGACATTCAGTACTTC.

This clonotype showed up many times. The V gene is TRBV6-1, the J gene TRBJ2-7, with a weak D call TRBD1 (5 bases). The CDR3 runs to 13 residues. The germline CDR1 and CDR2 sequences are MNHNS and SASEGT. Trimming pared 7 bases from V and 5 bases from J, leaving 15 bases between. As DNA, the CDR3 is TGTGCCAGCAAAACAGGTCTTTTCCACGAGCAGTACTTC. Encoded protein: CASKTGLFHEQYF.

A few counts support this clonotype. This chain connects TRBV10-3 to TRBJ2-3, with D perhaps matching TRBD2 (6 bases). The germline CDR1 and CDR2 sequences are ENHRY and SYGVKD. The ends were cut back, 4 bases at V and 4 bases at J, with 15 bases in the middle. The CDR3 is 15 residues long. Here the CDR3 DNA reads TGTGCCATCAGTGTGGGGGGAATAATCGCAGATACGCAGTATTTT. As protein: CAISVGGIIADTQYF.

This clonotype was seen at least ten times. The chain carries TRBV5-1 and TRBJ2-1; TRBD1 agrees at 11 bases. CDR1 is SGHRS and CDR2 is YFSETQ in the germline V gene. Germline trimming cut 4 bases from V and 7 bases from J; bases unmatched to any gene: 7. The CDR3 loop spans 15 amino acids. The CDR3: CASSPSDRGRNEQFF. CDR3 nucleotides: TGCGCCAGCAGCCCATCGGACAGGGGGCGGAATGAGCAGTTCTTC.

In this sample, this clonotype turned up many times. V usage is TRBV2 and J usage is TRBJ2-1; D uncertain. Trimming left V 2 bases short and J 5 bases short, with 4 bases between. CDR1 and CDR2 (germline): SNHLY, FYNNEI. This CDR3 contains 12 residues. The CDR3 is CASSELNNEQFF. The CDR3 DNA follows: TGTGCCAGCAGTGAATTAAACAATGAGCAGTTCTTC.

This clonotype was counted between two and nine times. This sequence joins TRBV28 and TRBJ1-3, with D possibly being TRBD1 (5 bases). There are 16 residues in the CDR3. V gave up 1 base and J gave up 1 base, with 11 bases separating them. Germline V gives CDR1 MDHEN, CDR2 SYDVKM. As DNA, the CDR3 is TGTGCCAGCAGTTTATCTGGGGGGAGGTCTGGAAACACCATATATTTT. Its protein product is CASSLSGGRSGNTIYF.

The CDR3 DNA follows: TGCAGTGCTAGAGACCCTCGAGCGGCGAACACTGAAGCTTTCTTT. Encoded protein: CSARDPRAANTEAFF. This chain links TRBV20-1 with TRBJ1-1; D not certain. This CDR3 is built from 15 residues. The germline V gene has CDR1 DFQATT and CDR2 SNEGSKA (reference sequence). Trimming pared 0 bases from V and 1 base from J, leaving 12 bases between.